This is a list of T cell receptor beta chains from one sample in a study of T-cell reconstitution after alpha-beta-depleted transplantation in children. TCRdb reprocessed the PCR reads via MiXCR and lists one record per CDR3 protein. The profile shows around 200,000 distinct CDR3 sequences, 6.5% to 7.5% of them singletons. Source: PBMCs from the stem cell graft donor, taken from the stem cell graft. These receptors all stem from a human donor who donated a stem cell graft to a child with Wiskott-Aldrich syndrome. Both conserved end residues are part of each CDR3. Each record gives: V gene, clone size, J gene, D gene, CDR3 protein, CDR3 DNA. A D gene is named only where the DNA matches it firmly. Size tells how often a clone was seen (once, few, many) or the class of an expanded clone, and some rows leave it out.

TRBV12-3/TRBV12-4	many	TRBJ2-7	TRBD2	CASTSGTSEHYEQYF	TGTGCCAGCACCTCGGGGACTAGCGAGCACTACGAGCAGTACTTC
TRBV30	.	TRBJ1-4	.	CAWSGGGKLFF	TGTGCCTGGTCCGGGGGTGGAAAACTGTTTTTT
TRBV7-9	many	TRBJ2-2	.	CASSFMGAGELFF	TGTGCCAGCAGCTTCATGGGAGCCGGGGAGCTGTTTTTT
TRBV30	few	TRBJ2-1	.	CAWSVFRRGPFSYNEQFF	TGTGCCTGGAGTGTATTTCGGCGGGGGCCTTTCTCCTACAATGAGCAGTTCTTC
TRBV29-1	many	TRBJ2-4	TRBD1	CSVDKGADIQYF	TGCAGCGTTGACAAGGGGGCAGACATTCAGTACTTC
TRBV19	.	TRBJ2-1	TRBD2	CASSFRGDEYNEQFF	TGTGCCAGTAGCTTCCGGGGGGACGAATACAATGAGCAGTTCTTC
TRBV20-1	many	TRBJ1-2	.	CSARQGQNYGYTF	TGCAGTGCTAGACAGGGGCAGAACTATGGCTACACCTTC
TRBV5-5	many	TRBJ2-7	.	CASSATREQYF	TGTGCCAGCAGCGCGACCCGCGAGCAGTACTTC
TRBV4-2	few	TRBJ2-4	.	CASSQGGPGMTKNIQYF	TGTGCCAGCAGCCAAGGGGGACCAGGGATGACCAAAAACATTCAGTACTTC
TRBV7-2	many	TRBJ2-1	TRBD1	CASSFKGAIRSYNEQFF	TGTGCCAGCAGCTTTAAGGGGGCGATCCGGTCCTACAATGAGCAGTTCTTC
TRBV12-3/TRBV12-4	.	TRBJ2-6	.	CASSRTQAGANVLTF	TGTGCCAGCAGCCGCACCCAGGCTGGGGCCAACGTCCTGACTTTC
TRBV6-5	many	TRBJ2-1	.	CASSSTSPPGNEQFF	TGTGCCAGCAGTTCCACTTCTCCCCCGGGCAATGAGCAGTTCTTC
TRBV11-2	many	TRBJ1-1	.	CASSLEGAPTEAFF	TGTGCCAGCAGCTTAGAAGGGGCCCCGACGGAAGCTTTCTTT
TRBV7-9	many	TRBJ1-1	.	CASSSNPNTEAFF	TGTGCCAGCAGCTCGAACCCGAACACTGAAGCTTTCTTT
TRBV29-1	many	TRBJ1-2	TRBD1	CSVNRDSTYGYTF	TGCAGCGTTAACCGGGACAGCACCTATGGCTACACCTTC
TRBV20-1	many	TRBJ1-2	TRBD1	CSATRTGGYTF	TGCAGTGCTACTAGGACAGGGGGCTACACCTTC
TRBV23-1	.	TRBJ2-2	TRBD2	CASIGGGANTGELFF	TGCGCCAGCATCGGGGGAGGGGCTAACACCGGGGAGCTGTTTTTT
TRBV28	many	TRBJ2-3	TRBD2	CASGSGGSSTDTQYF	TGTGCCAGCGGTAGCGGGGGATCTAGCACAGATACGCAGTATTTT
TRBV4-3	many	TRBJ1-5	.	CASSPGENHQPQHF	TGCGCCAGCAGTCCAGGGGAGAACCATCAGCCCCAGCATTTT
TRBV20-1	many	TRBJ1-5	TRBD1	CSAGTGDDNQPQHF	TGCAGTGCCGGGACAGGGGATGACAATCAGCCCCAGCATTTT
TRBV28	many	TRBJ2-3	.	CASSFLQGKDTQYF	TGTGCCAGCAGTTTTCTACAGGGAAAAGATACGCAGTATTTT
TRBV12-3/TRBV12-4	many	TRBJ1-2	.	CASSLRNYGYTF	TGTGCCAGCAGTTTAAGAAACTATGGCTACACCTTC
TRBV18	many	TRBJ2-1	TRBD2	CASSPTSVYNEQFF	TGTGCCAGCTCACCGACTAGCGTATACAATGAGCAGTTCTTC
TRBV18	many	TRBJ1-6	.	CASSPANNSPLHF	TGTGCCAGCTCACCAGCCAATAATTCACCCCTCCACTTT
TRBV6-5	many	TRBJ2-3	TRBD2	CASSYGREDLDTQYF	TGTGCCAGCAGTTACGGGCGGGAGGACTTGGATACGCAGTATTTT
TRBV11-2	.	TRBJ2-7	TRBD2	CASSPQPGSGGYEQYF	TGTGCCAGCAGCCCCCAACCCGGTAGCGGGGGTTACGAGCAGTACTTC
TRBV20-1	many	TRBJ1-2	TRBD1	CSVTGQGGYGYTF	TGCAGTGTCACCGGACAGGGAGGTTATGGCTACACCTTC
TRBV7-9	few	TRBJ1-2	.	CASSWINEFYTF	TGTGCCAGCAGCTGGATCAACGAGTTCTACACCTTC
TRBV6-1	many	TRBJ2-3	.	CAVRVLSSTDTQYF	TGTGCCGTACGGGTTTTGTCTAGCACAGATACGCAGTATTTT
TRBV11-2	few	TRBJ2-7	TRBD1	CASSLGVWQGAKEQYF	TGTGCCAGCAGCTTAGGGGTTTGGCAGGGGGCTAAGGAGCAGTACTTC
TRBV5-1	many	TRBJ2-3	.	CASSLGGQDGADTQYF	TGCGCCAGCAGCTTGGGGGGCCAGGACGGCGCAGATACGCAGTATTTT
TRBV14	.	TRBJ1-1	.	CASSQDGLTGAFF	TGTGCCAGCAGCCAAGATGGCCTCACGGGGGCTTTCTTT
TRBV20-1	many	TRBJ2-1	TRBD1	CSARDNPGGSPYNEQFF	TGCAGTGCTAGAGATAATCCAGGGGGAAGCCCCTACAATGAGCAGTTCTTC
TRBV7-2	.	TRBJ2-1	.	CASSLAGTLNEQFF	TGTGCCAGCAGCTTAGCAGGGACCTTAAATGAGCAGTTCTTC
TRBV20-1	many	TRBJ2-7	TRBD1	CSARDGTGTGEQYF	TGCAGTGCTAGAGATGGGACAGGGACGGGGGAGCAGTACTTC
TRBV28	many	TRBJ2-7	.	CASSLLPFSNEQYF	TGTGCCAGCAGTTTACTCCCATTCTCTAATGAGCAGTACTTC
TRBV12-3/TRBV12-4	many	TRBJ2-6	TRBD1	CASNTGASGANVLTF	TGTGCCAGCAACACAGGGGCCTCTGGGGCCAACGTCCTGACTTTC
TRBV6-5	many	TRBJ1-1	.	CASTQSDGVNTEAFF	TGTGCCAGCACCCAGTCGGACGGAGTGAACACTGAAGCTTTCTTT
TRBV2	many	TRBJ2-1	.	CASSAFSGSSYNEQFF	TGTGCCAGCAGTGCCTTTAGTGGGAGCTCCTACAATGAGCAGTTCTTC
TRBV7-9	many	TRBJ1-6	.	CASSGTGRNSPLHF	TGTGCCAGCAGCGGTACAGGGCGGAATTCACCCCTCCACTTT
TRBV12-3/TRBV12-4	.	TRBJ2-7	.	CTSSYSYEQYF	TGTACCAGCAGTTACAGCTACGAGCAGTACTTC
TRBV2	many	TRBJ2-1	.	CATKGDSYNEQFF	TGTGCCACGAAAGGGGACTCCTACAATGAGCAGTTCTTC
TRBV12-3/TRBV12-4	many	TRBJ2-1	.	CASSSRRTRGNEQFF	TGTGCCAGCAGTTCCCGCCGGACCCGCGGCAATGAGCAGTTCTTC
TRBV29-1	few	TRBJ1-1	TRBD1	CSVDRTGSTEAFF	TGCAGCGTTGACCGGACAGGGTCGACTGAAGCTTTCTTT
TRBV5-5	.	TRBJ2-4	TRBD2	CASSLWGRELGNIQYF	TGTGCCAGCAGCTTGTGGGGGAGGGAGTTGGGAAACATTCAGTACTTC
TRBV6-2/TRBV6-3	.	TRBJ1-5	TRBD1	CATRTGPLLDGNQPQHF	TGTGCAACAAGGACAGGGCCCCTGTTGGATGGCAATCAGCCCCAGCATTTT
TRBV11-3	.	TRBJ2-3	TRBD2	CASHQGGRAQGTQYF	TGTGCCAGCCACCAGGGCGGGAGGGCCCAGGGTACGCAGTATTTT
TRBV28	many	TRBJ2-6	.	CASSLWLASGANVLTF	TGTGCCAGCAGTTTATGGCTGGCCTCTGGGGCCAACGTCCTGACTTTC
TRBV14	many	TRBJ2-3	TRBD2	CASSQNLLAGYLDTQYF	TGTGCCAGCAGCCAAAACCTCCTAGCGGGGTATCTGGATACGCAGTATTTT
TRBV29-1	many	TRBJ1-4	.	CSVVEDTANEKLFF	TGCAGCGTTGTAGAGGACACGGCTAATGAAAAACTGTTTTTT
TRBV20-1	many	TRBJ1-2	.	CSASSDINYGYTF	TGCAGTGCTAGCAGTGATATTAACTATGGCTACACCTTC
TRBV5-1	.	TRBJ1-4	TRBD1	CASSSIPPGQGINHNEKLFF	TGCGCCAGCAGCTCCATCCCCCCGGGACAGGGCATTAACCATAATGAAAAACTGTTTTTT
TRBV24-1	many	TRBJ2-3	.	CATKPSSTDTQYF	TGTGCCACCAAGCCTTCTAGCACAGATACGCAGTATTTT
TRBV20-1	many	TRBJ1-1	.	CSVLGVNTEAFF	TGCAGTGTCCTGGGGGTGAACACTGAAGCTTTCTTT
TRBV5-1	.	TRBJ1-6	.	CASSPSGFSALHF	TGCGCCAGCAGCCCCTCGGGGTTTTCGGCCCTCCACTTT
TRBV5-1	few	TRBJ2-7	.	CASNQVGQGRYEQYF	TGCGCCAGCAACCAGGTCGGGCAGGGCAGGTACGAGCAGTACTTC